A selection of T cell receptor beta chains follows, all from one sample in a study of regulatory T cells in long-lasting Graves disease. TCRdb reprocessed the multiplex PCR reads via MiXCR and lists one record per CDR3 protein. The sample lists fewer than 550,000 distinct CDR3 sequences; around 15% were seen once. The data also belong to a second study, concerning T cells in Graves' hyperthyroidism and ophthalmopathy.

The sequencing used peripheral blood mononuclear cells (PBMCs), collected at new diagnosis, from a patient treated with antithyroid drugs. The receptors derive from a woman under 30 with Graves disease. CDR3s include the opening cysteine and the closing phenylalanine or tryptophan. Fields, in order: J gene, V gene, CDR3 protein.

TRBJ1-6,TRBV28,CASSLGGGSWNSPLHF
TRBJ2-1,TRBV6-1,CASSHGTRSYNEQFF
TRBJ1-6,TRBV3-1,CASSREGTPDSPLHF
TRBJ2-2,TRBV29-1,CSVRLATNTGELFF
TRBJ2-1,TRBV9,CASSVGLAVLGEQFF
TRBJ2-5,TRBV5-1,CASSPHGNEGNVRETQYF
TRBJ2-3,TRBV9,CASSPDLYGGADTQYF
TRBJ2-7,TRBV18,CASSLDSNSYEQYF
TRBJ2-3,TRBV20-1,CSAQSTGKTDTQYF
TRBJ2-1,TRBV5-1,CASSYRDISYNEQFF
TRBJ2-1,TRBV7-9,CASSFPGVGYNEQFF
TRBJ2-7,TRBV20-1,CSARDLAASGTPYEQYF
TRBJ2-7,TRBV12-3/TRBV12-4,CASSSELDFGIEQYF
TRBJ1-1,TRBV6-5,CASSFYRGVEAFF
TRBJ1-2,TRBV10-2,CASSDPVANYGYTF
TRBJ1-1,TRBV11-1,CASSLRQGQGAHTEAFF
TRBJ2-7,TRBV5-1,CASSLDVRLEQYF
TRBJ2-5,TRBV30,CAWSVGGYQETQYF
TRBJ2-2,TRBV12-3/TRBV12-4,CASSSRTGKNAGELFF
TRBJ2-4,TRBV13,CASSLGSLLAKNIQYF
TRBJ2-7,TRBV12-3/TRBV12-4,CASRSEKDYYEQYF
TRBJ2-1,TRBV27,CASSWASGGFDEQFF
TRBJ2-2,TRBV27,CASRSRGGELFF
TRBJ2-7,TRBV3-1,CASSQALAGAYEQYF
TRBJ2-2,TRBV5-1,CASSLAGKNTGELFF
TRBJ2-5,TRBV6-9,CASSFTSVETQYF